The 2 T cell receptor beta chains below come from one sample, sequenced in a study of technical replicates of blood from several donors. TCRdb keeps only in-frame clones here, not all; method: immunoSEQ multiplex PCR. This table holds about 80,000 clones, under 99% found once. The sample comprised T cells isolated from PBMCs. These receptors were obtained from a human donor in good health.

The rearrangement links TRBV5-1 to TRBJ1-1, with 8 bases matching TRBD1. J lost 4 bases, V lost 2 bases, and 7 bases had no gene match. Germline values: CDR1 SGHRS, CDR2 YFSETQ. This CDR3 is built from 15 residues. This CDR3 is CASSFGRGQGTEAFF. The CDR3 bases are TGCGCCAGCAGCTTTGGCAGGGGGCAGGGCACTGAAGCTTTCTTT.

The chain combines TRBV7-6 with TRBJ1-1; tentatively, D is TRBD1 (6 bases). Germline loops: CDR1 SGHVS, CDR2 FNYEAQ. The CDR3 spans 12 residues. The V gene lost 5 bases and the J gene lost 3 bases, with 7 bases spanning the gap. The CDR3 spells CASSNRDTEAFF. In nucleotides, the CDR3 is TGTGCCAGCAGCAACAGGGACACTGAAGCTTTCTTT. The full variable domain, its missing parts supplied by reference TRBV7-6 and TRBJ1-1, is GAGVSQSPRYKVTKRGQDVALRCDPISGHVSLYWYRQALGQGPEFLTYFNYEAQQDKSGLPNDRFSAERPEGSISTLTIQRTEQRDSAMYRCASSNRDTEAFFGQGTRLTVV.